This T cell receptor (beta chain) was sequenced in a study of shared clonotypes between healthy human individuals. Study-wide findings and caveats: It was anticipated that sequencing depth would influence how many clonotypes donors shared.

The V end lost 2 bases, the J end lost 7 bases, and 9 bases lay between the germline ends. This CDR3 is built from 13 residues. Germline assignment: CDR1 SGHVS and CDR2 FQNEAQ. Splitting of each subset's genomic DNA was done evenly across several immunoSEQ plates. The authors ran unsorted PBMC replicate PCRs on 300 ng DNA, about 30,000 T cell genomes. Clones were read by immunoSEQ multiplex PCR, and TCRdb kept only the in-frame ones, dropping some. The repertoire holds some 530,000 clones, with 70% to 80% as singletons. With regard to this clone: Its antigen is unknown.

Every one of the donors was a Caucasian adult that lived in Nashville, Tennessee. The rearrangement joins TRBV7-8 to TRBJ2-4; D is perhaps TRBD1 or TRBD2 (7 bases each). This clonotype was obtained from a woman in her forties in good health. Some clones in this sample may be carry-over from other donors' samples. The sample was PBMCs. The CDR3 region is CASSLQGGNIQYF. CDR3 in DNA: TGTGCCAGCAGCTTACAGGGGGGGAACATTCAGTACTTC.